The 14 T cell receptor beta chains in this list originate from one sample, sequenced in a study of blood T cells in healthy people across ages. A second PCR, run for about 7 to 12 cycles, used a sample-barcoded 5' primer plus a J-beta primer mix. TCRdb independently ran MiXCR on the 5' RACE reads; one entry per CDR3 protein. The sample contains approximately 1.5 million distinct CDR3 sequences, roughly two fifths of which appear only once. Sequencing input: blood. These receptors came from a woman under 30 in good health.

This clonotype has just a few counts. This sequence joins TRBV7-9 and TRBJ2-3; 8 nucleotides agree with TRBD2. The CDR3 covers 17 residues. CDR1 SEHNR and CDR2 FQNEAQ come from the germline V gene (reference sequence). Unmatched junction bases numbered 14, after V lost 4 bases and J lost 5 bases. The CDR3 region is CASSSRLTSGGGDTQYF. The CDR3 nucleotides read TGTGCCAGCAGCTCCCGTCTAACTAGCGGTGGGGGAGATACGCAGTATTTT.

The genes are TRBV27 and TRBJ2-7; D is perhaps TRBD2 (5 bases). Germline CDR1 reads MNHEY; CDR2 reads SMNVEV (reference sequence). Deletions cut 4 bases from V and 1 base from J, with 14 bases between. CDR3 length: 15 residues. CDR3 sequence reads: CASSSRKGVSYEQYF. CDR3 sequence (DNA): TGTGCCAGCAGTTCGAGGAAGGGAGTGTCCTACGAGCAGTACTTC.

J is TRBJ2-3 and V is TRBV20-1, with 9 bases fitting TRBD1. Germline V gene sequence: CDR1 DFQATT, CDR2 SNEGSKA (reference sequence). The CDR3 is 14 amino acids. Unmatched junction bases numbered 6, after V lost 0 bases and J lost 8 bases. The CDR3: CSARDRTGAGTQYF. The CDR3 nucleotides are TGCAGTGCTAGAGATAGGACAGGGGCAGGTACGCAGTATTTT.

To note about this clonotype: At one end, the junction sequence differs from germline, possibly due to a read error. This chain links TRBV4-1 with TRBJ2-5, with TRBD1 matching 7 bases. The CDR3 spans 14 residues. The germline V gene encodes CDR1 MGHRA and CDR2 YSYEKL. The CDR3 nucleotides read TGCGCCGGCAGCCAAGTTTACAGGGGAGAGACCCAGTACTTC. The encoded protein is CAGSQVYRGETQYF.

Turning to this clonotype: The junction and the germline gene differ at one end; a read error may be behind it. V and J are TRBV29-1 and TRBJ2-7; D possibly corresponds to TRBD2 (5 bases). CDR1 SQVTM and CDR2 ANQGSEA come from the germline V gene. The CDR3 loop spans 15 amino acids. In DNA form, the CDR3 reads TGCAGCGCCCGAGAGGGTGGGCGGAGCTCCTACGGGCAGTACTTC. Its protein is CSAREGGRSSYGQYF.

The sample holds a few counts of this clonotype. V usage is TRBV7-9 and J usage is TRBJ1-4; 7 bases fit TRBD1. Germline V gene sequence: CDR1 SEHNR, CDR2 FQNEAQ (reference sequence). The CDR3 spans 17 residues. Germline trimming cut 2 bases from V and 2 bases from J; bases unmatched to any gene: 8. The CDR3 here is CASSLNFGTATNEKLFF. The CDR3 DNA is TGTGCCAGCAGCTTAAATTTTGGGACAGCGACTAATGAAAAACTGTTTTTT.

There are a few counts of this clonotype. Mismatch with germline at one junction end may stem from a read error. The chain links TRBV20-1 to TRBJ2-5; 10 bases align to TRBD2. Germline V gene data show CDR1 as DFQATT and CDR2 as SNEGSKA (reference sequence). This CDR3 is 17 amino acids long. The CDR3 protein is CSAREKGLAGAGETQYF. As DNA, the CDR3 is TGCAGTGCCAGAGAAAAGGGGCTAGCGGGAGCTGGAGAGACCCAGTACTTC.

This rearrangement joins TRBV6-1 to TRBJ2-2, with D possibly TRBD1 on 6 matching bases. V lost 6 bases and J 0 bases, leaving 17 bases between the germline ends. Germline V gives CDR1 MNHNS, CDR2 SASEGT. CDR3 size: 17 residues. The CDR3 here is CASSNYRQVANTGELFF. The CDR3 DNA reads as TGTGCCAGCAGCAACTACAGACAGGTCGCGAACACCGGGGAGCTGTTTTTT.

The table lists this clonotype with a few counts. The chain joins TRBV20-1 to TRBJ2-5; no firm D call. Per the germline V gene, CDR1 is DFQATT and CDR2 is SNEGSKA (reference sequence). V lost 3 bases, J lost 1 base, and 6 bases lay in between. CDR3 length: 12 residues. The CDR3 nucleotides are TGCAGTGCTAGTTTTATCCAAGAGACCCAGTACTTC. It yields the protein CSASFIQETQYF.

CDR3 residues: CASSCKVNEKLFF. CDR3 bases: TGTGCCAGCAGCTGCAAGGTTAATGAAAAACTGTTTTTT. This rearrangement joins TRBV7-2 to TRBJ1-4; no clear D gene. The CDR3 extends over 13 amino acids. Germline lookup yields CDR1 SGHTA and CDR2 FQGNSA. Trimming removed 4 bases at V and 4 bases at J, with 7 bases between.

This rearrangement joins TRBV5-1 to TRBJ2-7, with 9 bases that match TRBD1. Trimming at V came to 1 base and at J to 1 base, leaving 12 bases not matched to a gene. Germline V gene sequence: CDR1 SGHRS, CDR2 YFSETQ. The CDR3 extends over 18 amino acids. CDR3 residues: CASSLYAGGGTGSYEQYF. The CDR3 nucleotides read TGCGCCAGCAGCTTGTACGCTGGGGGGGGGACAGGGTCCTACGAGCAGTACTTC.

The J gene is TRBJ1-5, the V gene TRBV12-3 or TRBV12-4; TRBD1 aligns across 7 bases. The CDR3 sequence is 15 residues long. V gave up 1 base and J gave up 6 bases; unmatched junction bases: 6. This CDR3 reads CASSLERGRSQPQHF. The DNA of the CDR3 is TGTGCCAGCAGTTTAGAAAGGGGGCGCAGTCAGCCCCAGCATTTT.

V and J are TRBV28 and TRBJ1-5, with a tentative D call TRBD1 (5 bases). The germline V gene encodes CDR1 MDHEN and CDR2 SYDVKM. The CDR3 runs to 14 residues. The V end was cut by 4 bases, the J end by 4 bases, with 11 bases between. CDR3: CASSSTALNQPQHF. CDR3 nucleotides: TGTGCCAGCAGTTCGACAGCTCTAAATCAGCCCCAGCATTTT.

This clonotype has only a few counts. V and J are TRBV7-2 and TRBJ2-7; D not resolved. V was cut by 5 bases and J by 6 bases, with 8 bases left in between. Germline lookup yields CDR1 SGHTA and CDR2 FQGNSA. The CDR3 contains 11 residues. For the CDR3, the DNA is TGTGCCAGCAGCGATAGTAGCGAGCAGTACTTC. Translated, it gives CASSDSSEQYF.